This entry concerns a single T cell receptor (beta chain). Its antigen is not yet known. No qualities accompany the bases; no much larger clone lies one base away. Memory CD4+ T cells were sorted ex vivo from peripheral blood of narcolepsy patients and healthy controls for TCR Vbeta sequencing. Library method: the immunoSEQ multiplex PCR assay. TCRdb provides this immuneACCESS table in a form limited to in-frame rearrangements. Some clones are lacking; in checked studies, under half of them reflect an unresolved V gene, and why the rest are absent is not known. Counted in this sample were around 15,000 clones; roughly 87% of them appeared once. The top ten clones comprise around 37% of the sample. The junction shows trimming of 6 bases on V and 4 bases on J, plus 12 bases between the germline ends. The germline V gene specifies MDHEN as CDR1 and SYDVKM as CDR2. Measured from the cysteine to the phenylalanine, the CDR3 is 13 residues long. Here the CDR3 DNA is all that survives: 39 bases in frame from base 1.

This sample was included in a study of T cells in narcolepsy (dated by TCRdb to the late 2010s). Regarding the study in general: Patients with narcolepsy type 1 or type 2 (NT1, NT2) were enrolled in the study together with healthy control donors. Autoreactive T cells targeting hypocretin neuron self-antigens (hypocretin, TRIB2) were sought in narcolepsy patients, and TCR Vbeta sequencing was used to track clonotypes in blood and CSF. Here is what the overall study found, with its caveats: Plots that compared CSF and blood CD4+ T cell clonotypes from the same patient highlighted HCRT-specific and TRIB2-specific autoreactive clonotypes. No sequences matching autoreactive T cell clones were present in some of the blood memory CD4+ repertoires from patients and controls. Patients and controls had comparable numbers of sequenced blood memory CD4+ clonotypes, averaging about 39,494 and 33,354, respectively. Autoreactive clonotypes were reported to be detected serially in the blood of the same patients and of different patients, but not in the blood of healthy controls.

The sequencing input was memory (CD45RA-) CD4+ T cells from blood. The cell subset or site label corresponds to: memory T cells sorted ex vivo from peripheral blood. The sequence is built from TRBV28 and TRBJ1-2; the D gene is not confidently resolved. The sequence was obtained from a human donor in good health. CDR3 protein: CASRKTPVYGYTF. DNA sequence: TGTGCCAGCAGAAAGACCCCAGTCTATGGCTACACCTTC.